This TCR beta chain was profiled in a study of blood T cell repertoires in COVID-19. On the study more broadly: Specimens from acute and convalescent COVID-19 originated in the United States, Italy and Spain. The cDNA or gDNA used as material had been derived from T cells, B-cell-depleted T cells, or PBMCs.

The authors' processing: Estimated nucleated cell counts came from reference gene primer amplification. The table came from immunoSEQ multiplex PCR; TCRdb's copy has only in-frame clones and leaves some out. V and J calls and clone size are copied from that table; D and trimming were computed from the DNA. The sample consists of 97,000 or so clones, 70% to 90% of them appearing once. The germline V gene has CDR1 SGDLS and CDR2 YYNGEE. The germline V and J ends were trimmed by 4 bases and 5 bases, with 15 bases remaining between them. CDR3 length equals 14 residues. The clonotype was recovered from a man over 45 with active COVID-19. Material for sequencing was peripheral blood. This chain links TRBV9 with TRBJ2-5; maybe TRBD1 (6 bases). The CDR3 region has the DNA TGTGCCAGCAGCCTTGTGGGGGCCGGGGAGACCCAGTACTTC. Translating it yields CASSLVGAGETQYF.